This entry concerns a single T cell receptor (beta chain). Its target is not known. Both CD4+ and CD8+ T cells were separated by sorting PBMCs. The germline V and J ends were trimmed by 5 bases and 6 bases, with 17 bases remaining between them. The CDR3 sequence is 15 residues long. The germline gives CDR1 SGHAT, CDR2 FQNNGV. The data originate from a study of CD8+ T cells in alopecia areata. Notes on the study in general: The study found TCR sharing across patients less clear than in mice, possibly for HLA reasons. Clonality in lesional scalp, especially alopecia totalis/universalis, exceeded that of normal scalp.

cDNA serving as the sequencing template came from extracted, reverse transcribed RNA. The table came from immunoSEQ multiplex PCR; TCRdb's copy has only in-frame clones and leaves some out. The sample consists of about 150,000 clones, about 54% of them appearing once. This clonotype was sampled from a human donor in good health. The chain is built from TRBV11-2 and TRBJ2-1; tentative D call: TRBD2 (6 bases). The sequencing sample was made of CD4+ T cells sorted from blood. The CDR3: CASSLRDLLFNEQFF. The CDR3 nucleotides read TGTGCCAGCAGCCTCCGGGACTTATTGTTCAATGAGCAGTTCTTC.